The present entry profiles one T cell receptor (beta chain) with its context. The entry originates in a study of blood T cell repertoires in COVID-19. Clones were sequenced by immunoSEQ multiplex PCR, and TCRdb holds only the in-frame ones, with some missing. The repertoire holds roughly 24,000 clones, with more than 70% as singletons. The clonotype originates from a human donor in a cohort sampled during active COVID-19. The sample was peripheral blood.

CDR3 nucleotide sequence: TGTGCCAGCAGCTTGGGGAATAACAGGGCGACGATGAACACTGAAGCTTTCTTT. Protein sequence: CASSLGNNRATMNTEAFF. The gene calls are TRBV5-4 and TRBJ1-1; weak D call: TRBD1 (6 bases). The germline V gene encodes CDR1 SGHNT and CDR2 YYREEE (reference sequence). The length of the CDR3 is 18 residues. With 0 bases removed from V and 0 bases from J, the gap between germline ends came to 18 bases.